The 21 T cell receptor beta chains in this list originate from one sample, sequenced in a study of OX40 agonist ivuxolimab in advanced cancers. Only in-frame clones appear in the TCRdb table, and some are missing; sequencing was by immunoSEQ multiplex PCR. Among 84,000 or so clones listed, around 94% were seen once. Sequenced here: CD4+ or CD8+ T cells sorted from blood, sampled in a trial of the OX40 agonist ivuxolimab. The source of these receptors is an adult with an advanced solid tumor such as melanoma, head and neck, liver or kidney cancer.

The V gene is TRBV4-3, the J gene TRBJ2-1; D is uncertain. The V and J ends lost 0 bases and 4 bases respectively, with 19 bases between them. This CDR3 has 18 residues. The germline V gene has CDR1 LGHNA and CDR2 YSLEER. CDR3 DNA: TGCGCCAGCAGCCAAGATAGGAGCAGCGCGGTCCCTTACAATGAGCAGTTCTTC. Encoded protein: CASSQDRSSAVPYNEQFF.

The rearrangement uses TRBV7-9 and TRBJ2-1, with D unresolved. Germline-derived CDR1 and CDR2 are SEHNR and FQNEAQ (reference sequence). V lost 0 bases, J lost 5 bases, and 2 bases lay in between. The CDR3 sequence is 12 residues long. This CDR3 reads CASSLADNEQFF. The CDR3 region has the DNA TGTGCCAGCAGCTTAGCTGACAATGAGCAGTTCTTC.

The rearrangement uses TRBV7-8 and TRBJ1-4; D remains unclear. This CDR3 comprises 12 residues. Trimming took off 2 bases at V and 8 bases at J, with 6 bases between the two ends. CDR1 SGHVS and CDR2 FQNEAQ come from the germline V gene. The CDR3 is CASSLLEEKLFF. In DNA, the CDR3 is TGTGCCAGCAGCTTATTAGAGGAAAAACTGTTTTTT.

As regards this clone: At one of its ends the junction is not consistent with the germline gene, which may arise from a read error. In the same sample, other DNA sequences code for this CDR3. The V gene is TRBV9, the J gene TRBJ2-5; 8 bases line up with TRBD2. Germline assignment: CDR1 SGDLS and CDR2 YYNGEE. The CDR3 runs 14 residues. CDR3 sequence (DNA): TGTGCCAGCAGCGTCGGGGGGGGTAAAGAGACCCAATACTTC. Encoded protein: CASSVGGGKETQYF.

J is TRBJ2-5 and V is TRBV9, with TRBD2 matching over 8 bases. V dropped 10 bases and J dropped 5; count of bases not matched to a gene: 7. CDR1 is SGDLS, CDR2 YYNGEE, per germline. CDR3 length: 12 amino acids. The CDR3 region has the DNA TGTGCCTCGAACCGGGGGGGTGAGACCCAGTACTTC. It translates to CASNRGGETQYF.

The rearrangement joins TRBV9 to TRBJ2-3, with 8 bases that match TRBD2. V was pared by 0 bases and J by 6 bases, with 6 bases of the junction left unmatched. Germline CDR1 is SGDLS and CDR2 is YYNGEE. This CDR3 has 15 amino acids. In DNA form, the CDR3 reads TGTGCCAGCAGCGTAGACGGGAGGGCAGGGGATACGCAGTATTTT. Its translation is CASSVDGRAGDTQYF.

The chain combines TRBV6-5 with TRBJ1-5; D is ambiguous. Looked up from germline, CDR1 is MNHEY and CDR2 is SVGAGI. The V end was cut by 4 bases, the J end by 2 bases, with 6 bases between. This CDR3 contains 13 residues. The CDR3 sequence is CASSSGGNQPQHF. CDR3 bases: TGTGCCAGCAGTTCAGGTGGCAATCAGCCCCAGCATTTT.

This clone has more than one count but fewer than ten. The gene calls are TRBV10-3 and TRBJ1-5; D is uncertain. This CDR3 region has 13 residues. Looked up from germline, CDR1 is ENHRY and CDR2 is SYGVKD. With 6 bases removed from V and 2 bases from J, the gap between germline ends came to 8 bases. The CDR3 protein is CAISPQGNQPQHF. The DNA of the CDR3 is TGTGCCATCAGCCCCCAGGGCAATCAGCCCCAGCATTTT.

The rearrangement links TRBV28 to TRBJ2-7, with D possibly TRBD1 on 6 matching bases. The CDR3 is 16 amino acids. Trimming pared 3 bases from V and 7 bases from J, leaving 22 bases between. From germline, CDR1 is MDHEN and CDR2 SYDVKM. The CDR3 spells CASSFYRDTSLSEQYF. In DNA form, the CDR3 reads TGTGCCAGCAGTTTCTATAGGGACACCTCATTAAGTGAGCAGTACTTC.

This chain uses TRBV7-9 with TRBJ2-7; no clear D gene. The CDR3 sequence is 14 residues long. V gave up 2 bases and J gave up 4 bases, with 12 bases separating them. The germline CDR1 and CDR2 sequences are SEHNR and FQNEAQ (reference sequence). CDR3 residues: CASSLPPHNYEQYF. In nucleotides, the CDR3 is TGTGCCAGCAGCTTACCGCCTCATAATTACGAGCAGTACTTC.

V gene TRBV11-2 combines with J gene TRBJ2-3, with 10 positions matching TRBD2. The CDR3 contains 18 residues. The germline V gene encodes CDR1 SGHAT and CDR2 FQNNGV. With V trimmed by 4 bases and J by 5 bases, 15 bases remained unmatched. The CDR3 sequence: CASSSAGGPSIGEDTQYF. CDR3 nucleotide sequence: TGTGCCAGCAGCTCAGCGGGAGGGCCCTCGATTGGTGAAGATACGCAGTATTTT. Combining the CDR3 with reference TRBV11-2 and TRBJ2-3 gives the whole variable domain EAGVAQSPRYKIIEKRQSVAFWCNPISGHATLYWYQQILGQGPKLLIQFQNNGVVDDSQLPKDRFSAERLKGVDSTLKIQPAKLEDSAVYLCASSSAGGPSIGEDTQYFGPGTRLTVL.

This chain joins TRBV29-1 and TRBJ1-2, with a weak D call TRBD1 (6 bases). This CDR3 has 14 amino acids. The germline V gene encodes CDR1 SQVTM and CDR2 ANQGSEA. Trimming took off 1 base at V and 8 bases at J, with 17 bases between the two ends. CDR3 in amino acids: CSVEGAPGGRGYTF. The CDR3 nucleotides read TGCAGCGTTGAAGGTGCTCCCGGGGGCAGAGGCTACACCTTC.

The chain carries TRBV9 and TRBJ1-1, with TRBD1 as a possible D gene (5 bases). Germline V gives CDR1 SGDLS, CDR2 YYNGEE. Trimming pared 3 bases from V and 6 bases from J, leaving 18 bases between. This CDR3 is 15 amino acids long. The CDR3 is CASSGSGGGYPEAFF. Here the CDR3 DNA reads TGTGCCAGCAGCGGGAGCGGGGGAGGGTATCCTGAAGCTTTCTTT.

The chain has TRBV27 and TRBJ2-7; TRBD1 aligns across 10 bases. The germline V gene has CDR1 MNHEY and CDR2 SMNVEV (reference sequence). V shed 8 bases and J 1 base; nucleotides not matched to a gene: 20. The CDR3 has 19 residues. The CDR3 DNA is TGTGCCAGCCCGGGGGACAGGGGACCCTTAAAAAGAAATTCCTACGAGCAGTACTTC. Residues: CASPGDRGPLKRNSYEQYF.

Worth noting for this clone: Other DNA sequences within the sample encode an identical CDR3. The chain joins TRBV6-5 to TRBJ2-7, with D perhaps matching TRBD1 (6 bases). CDR3 length: 15 amino acids. V lost 0 bases to trimming and J lost 4 bases, with 13 bases between them. The V gene's germline CDR1 is MNHEY and CDR2 SVGAGI. The CDR3 sequence is CASSYSQGAGYEQYF. CDR3 in DNA: TGTGCCAGCAGTTACTCACAGGGAGCAGGATACGAGCAGTACTTC.

The V gene is TRBV5-5, the J gene TRBJ2-1, with 9 bases identical to TRBD1. Germline V CDR1 and CDR2: SGHKS, YYEKEE (reference sequence). This CDR3 has 15 residues. Unmatched junction bases numbered 9, after V lost 2 bases and J lost 9 bases. The CDR3 DNA reads as TGTGCCAGCAGCTTCCGGGACAGGGCTCCCGGTGAGCAGTTCTTC. Translating it yields CASSFRDRAPGEQFF.

The DNA for the CDR3 is TGTGCCAGCAGCTTGACTAGCGGGGCCTCCTACGAGCAGTACTTC. Amino acid sequence: CASSLTSGASYEQYF. This chain links TRBV5-6 with TRBJ2-7, with 10 bases aligning to TRBD2. CDR3 size: 15 residues. Germline values: CDR1 SGHDT, CDR2 YYEEEE. V lost 1 base and J lost 0; bases outside the gene matches: 1.

The chain employs TRBV5-6 and TRBJ2-3; 12 bases map to TRBD2. Germline CDR1 SGHDT, CDR2 YYEEEE. Trimming cost V 2 bases and J 4 bases; bases outside gene matches: 5. There are 16 residues in the CDR3. In DNA, the CDR3 is TGTGCCAGCAGCTTAACTAGCGGGAGGCCTTCAGATACGCAGTATTTT. Translated: CASSLTSGRPSDTQYF.

The chain combines TRBV4-2 with TRBJ1-2; 7 bases match TRBD1. Germline-derived CDR1 and CDR2 are LGHNA and YNFKEQ. This CDR3 contains 15 residues. After removal of 2 bases from V and 4 bases from J, the junction contained 7 bases not matched to a gene. CDR3 DNA: TGTGCCAGCAGCCAAAGGGGGGACAGTTCCTATGGCTACACCTTC. Translation: CASSQRGDSSYGYTF.

This sequence joins TRBV9 and TRBJ2-3; 9 bases are shared with TRBD2. In germline, CDR1 is SGDLS, CDR2 YYNGEE. V was clipped by 2 bases and J by 1 base; unmatched bases: 5. The CDR3 has 16 amino acids. Here the CDR3 reads CASSVVAGAGTDTQYF. The CDR3 nucleotides are TGTGCCAGCAGCGTCGTAGCGGGAGCCGGCACAGATACGCAGTATTTT.

This clone was seen just once. The chain joins TRBV6-5 to TRBJ2-7, with D possibly TRBD2 on 5 matching bases. Trimming shortened V by 5 bases and J by 4 bases, and 15 bases separated the two germline ends. CDR3 length equals 14 residues. Germline V lookup: CDR1 MNHEY, CDR2 SVGAGI. In DNA, the CDR3 is TGTGCCAGCAGTCTGAGTGGGAGTTATTACGAGCAGTACTTC. This codes for CASSLSGSYYEQYF.